These T cell receptor beta chains were read from a single sample in a study of OX40 agonist ivuxolimab in advanced cancers. Some clones are missing from TCRdb's copy, which holds only in-frame ones; the method was immunoSEQ multiplex PCR. The sample lists about 59,000 clones; 75% to 95% were seen once. The specimen was CD4+ or CD8+ T cells sorted from blood, collected in a trial of the OX40 agonist ivuxolimab. These receptors all stem from an adult with an advanced solid tumor such as melanoma, head and neck, liver or kidney cancer. The CDR3 runs from the conserved cysteine through the conserved F or W. Fields, in order: CDR3 protein, CDR3 DNA, V gene, J gene, D gene, clone size. A D gene is named only where the DNA matches it firmly. Not every row has a clone size; where given, it reads once, few, many or a size class.

CDR3aa: CASSFPYIMTDTQYF
CDR3nt: TGTGCCAGCAGCTTTCCTTACATTATGACAGATACGCAGTATTTT
v_gene: TRBV5-5
j_gene: TRBJ2-3
d_gene: -
abundance: -

CDR3aa: CASSSTGRGLEDEQYF
CDR3nt: TGTGCCAGCAGTTCGACGGGCCGCGGGTTGGAGGACGAGCAGTACTTC
v_gene: TRBV6-5
j_gene: TRBJ2-7
d_gene: -
abundance: -

CDR3aa: CASSFNTDTQYF
CDR3nt: TGTGCCAGCAGCTTCAACACAGATACGCAGTATTTT
v_gene: TRBV7-8
j_gene: TRBJ2-3
d_gene: -
abundance: -

CDR3aa: CASSLDQGHPQQYF
CDR3nt: TGTGCCAGCAGCTTAGATCAGGGACACCCTCAGCAGTACTTC
v_gene: TRBV11-2
j_gene: TRBJ2-5
d_gene: -
abundance: -

CDR3aa: CASSLVGTSGRYEQYF
CDR3nt: TGTGCCAGCAGCTTGGTAGGGACTAGCGGTAGGTACGAGCAGTACTTC
v_gene: TRBV5-5
j_gene: TRBJ2-7
d_gene: TRBD2
abundance: -

CDR3aa: CASSYAAVGQPQHF
CDR3nt: TGTGCCAGCAGTTACGCGGCAGTGGGACAACCCCAGCATTTT
v_gene: TRBV6-5
j_gene: TRBJ1-5
d_gene: -
abundance: once

CDR3aa: CASSITSGRPMSYNEQFF
CDR3nt: TGTGCCAGCAGCATCACAAGCGGGAGGCCCATGAGCTACAATGAGCAGTTCTTC
v_gene: TRBV21-1
j_gene: TRBJ2-1
d_gene: -
abundance: -

CDR3aa: CASSPTISGSLREQFF
CDR3nt: TGCGCCAGCAGCCCGACGATCAGCGGGAGCCTGCGGGAGCAGTTCTTC
v_gene: TRBV4-1
j_gene: TRBJ2-1
d_gene: TRBD2
abundance: -

CDR3aa: CASSNVAGTNTGELFF
CDR3nt: TGTGCCAGCAGTAACGTAGCGGGGACGAACACCGGGGAGCTGTTTTTT
v_gene: TRBV13
j_gene: TRBJ2-2
d_gene: TRBD2
abundance: -

CDR3aa: CASSLSPAGGYEQYF
CDR3nt: TGTGCCAGCAGTCTCTCTCCGGCGGGAGGGTACGAGCAGTACTTC
v_gene: TRBV28
j_gene: TRBJ2-7
d_gene: TRBD2
abundance: -

CDR3aa: CASSQDHPSRFSYEQYF
CDR3nt: TGTGCCAGCAGCCAAGATCACCCCTCTAGGTTCTCCTACGAGCAGTACTTC
v_gene: TRBV14
j_gene: TRBJ2-7
d_gene: -
abundance: -

CDR3aa: CASSDRDLTYEQYF
CDR3nt: TGTGCCAGCAGCGACCGGGATCTGACCTACGAGCAGTACTTC
v_gene: TRBV28
j_gene: TRBJ2-7
d_gene: -
abundance: -

CDR3aa: CASSSRPGQIYEQYF
CDR3nt: TGTGCCAGCAGCTCACGACCAGGACAAATCTACGAGCAGTACTTC
v_gene: TRBV7-8
j_gene: TRBJ2-7
d_gene: -
abundance: -

CDR3aa: CASSLAAYLNTGELFF
CDR3nt: TGCGCCAGCAGCTTGGCCGCTTACTTGAACACCGGGGAGCTGTTTTTT
v_gene: TRBV5-1
j_gene: TRBJ2-2
d_gene: -
abundance: -

CDR3aa: CASSPLAGVDGELFF
CDR3nt: TGTGCCAGCAGCCCCCTAGCGGGAGTGGACGGGGAGCTGTTTTTT
v_gene: TRBV28
j_gene: TRBJ2-2
d_gene: TRBD2
abundance: -

CDR3aa: CASSPLAGGNEQYF
CDR3nt: TGCGCCAGCAGCCCCCTAGCGGGAGGTAACGAGCAGTACTTC
v_gene: TRBV4-1
j_gene: TRBJ2-7
d_gene: TRBD2
abundance: -